The TCR beta chain described here comes from a study of T cells in Graves' hyperthyroidism and ophthalmopathy. RNA transcripts gave rise to amplified TCR beta CDR3 regions. During a first-round RT-PCR of the TCR CDR3, the HTBI primer set was used. TCRdb reprocessed the multiplex PCR reads with MiXCR, giving one entry per CDR3 protein. The data hold around 350,000 distinct CDR3 sequences, with 13% to 15% observed a single time. Ten or more counts support this clonotype. Germline-derived CDR1 and CDR2 are DFQATT and SNEGSKA (reference sequence). There are 14 residues in the CDR3. Trimming pared 1 base from V and 2 bases from J, leaving 8 bases between.

The sample taken for sequencing was blood. The J gene is TRBJ2-2, the V gene TRBV20-1; tentatively, D is TRBD1 or TRBD2 (5 bases each). This clonotype originated in a woman aged 25 to 39 with Graves' ophthalmopathy. This CDR3 reads CSARVRGNTGELFF. The CDR3, as DNA: TGCAGTGCTAGAGTCCGGGGCAACACCGGGGAGCTGTTTTTT.